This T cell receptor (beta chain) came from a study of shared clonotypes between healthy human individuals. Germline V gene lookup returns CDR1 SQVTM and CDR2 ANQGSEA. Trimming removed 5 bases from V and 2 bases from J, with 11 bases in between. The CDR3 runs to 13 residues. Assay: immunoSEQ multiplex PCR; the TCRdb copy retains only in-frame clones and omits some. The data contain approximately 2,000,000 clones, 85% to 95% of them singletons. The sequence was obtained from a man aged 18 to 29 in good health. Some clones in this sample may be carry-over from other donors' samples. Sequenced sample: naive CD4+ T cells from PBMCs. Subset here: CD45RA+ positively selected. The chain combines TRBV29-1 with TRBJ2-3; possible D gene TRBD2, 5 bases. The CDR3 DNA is TGCAGCGTTCACGGGGTGTTCACAGATACGCAGTATTTT. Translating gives CSVHGVFTDTQYF.